Below, one T cell receptor (beta chain) is given with its context. What it recognizes is unknown. This specimen comes from a study of beta chain features in type 1 diabetes. Study observations and caveats: Within each of all four CD4+ subsets, Type 1 diabetes patients had TCRB CDR3s that were moderately but significantly shorter. The study found fewer insertions and more deletions at VDJ junctions in type 1 diabetes patients.

With 8 bases clipped from V and 4 bases from J, the junction kept 16 bases outside the gene matches. The CDR3 length is 17 residues. The germline V gene encodes CDR1 MDHEN and CDR2 SYDVKM. The collection from each donor was one heparinised blood draw averaging approximately 110 mL. Based on CD45RO/CCR7/CD25/CD127/CD95/CD27, CD4+ regulatory, stem cell-like memory, naive and central memory cells were sorted. Investigators reverse transcribed all isolated RNA, so they sequenced expressed TCRB transcripts. The repertoire was sequenced with immunoSEQ multiplex PCR; TCRdb's copy has only in-frame clones and lacks some. The repertoire consists of about 340,000 clones, with around 7.6% occurring once and the leading ten covering 0.44%.

Sample: central memory CD4+ T cells from blood. The chain uses TRBV28 and TRBJ1-4; 7 nucleotides line up with TRBD1. The clonotype was recovered from a woman aged 18-30 years in good health. CDR3 sequence: CASGRQGFVSFNEKLFF. The CDR3 region has the DNA TGTGCCAGCGGAAGACAGGGTTTCGTCTCATTTAATGAAAAACTGTTTTTT.